Listed here are 14 T cell receptor beta chains from one sample, sequenced in a study of memory B cells and T cells in multiple sclerosis. The assay was immunoSEQ multiplex PCR, and TCRdb's table has in-frame clones only and misses some. The top ten hold approximately 2.6% of the sample, which has about 32,000 clones, around 88% seen once. These TCRs' antigens remain unknown. After stimulus-free culture, autoproliferating CFSE-dim and non-proliferating CFSE-high T cells were sequenced separately. Replicate wells were pooled after 7 days of stimulus-free culture of under 5.5x10^7 CFSE-labeled PBMCs. What was sequenced was PBMCs from blood kept in culture. Source of these receptors: a human donor with multiple sclerosis.

The chain is built from TRBV19 and TRBJ1-5; the D gene is possibly TRBD1 (5 bases). Looked up from germline, CDR1 is LNHDA and CDR2 is SQIVND (reference sequence). The CDR3 spans 15 residues. Trimming shortened V by 1 base and J by 1 base, and 8 bases separated the two germline ends. CDR3 protein: CASSIAGGSNQPQHF. The DNA for the CDR3 is TGTGCCAGTAGTATAGCGGGGGGAAGCAATCAGCCCCAGCATTTT.

This sequence joins TRBV5-4 and TRBJ2-3; D may match TRBD1 or TRBD2 (6 bases each). This CDR3 has 17 amino acids. V was pared by 4 bases and J by 4 bases, with 22 bases between. Germline CDR1 and CDR2: SGHNT and YYREEE (reference sequence). The CDR3 reads CASSLGRLQGGADTQYF. DNA of the CDR3: TGTGCCAGCAGCCTGGGACGGCTACAGGGAGGCGCAGATACGCAGTATTTT.

The rearrangement links TRBV6-5 to TRBJ1-1; possible D gene TRBD1, 5 bases. Trimming took 9 bases from V and 2 from J, leaving 19 bases between them. Germline CDR1 and CDR2: MNHEY and SVGAGI. The CDR3 runs 15 residues. The CDR3 loop is CASAIVPQVNTEAFF. The CDR3 nucleotides read TGTGCCAGTGCAATAGTCCCACAGGTTAACACTGAAGCTTTCTTT.

This chain uses TRBV7-9 with TRBJ2-5, with 10 bases fitting TRBD2. Germline CDR1 reads SEHNR; CDR2 reads FQNEAQ (reference sequence). Trimming took 1 base from V and 5 from J; bases not matched to a gene: 4. The CDR3 totals 15 residues. The CDR3 bases are TGTGCCAGCAGCTTAGGTCTAGCGGGAGTGGAGACCCAGTACTTC. As protein: CASSLGLAGVETQYF.

J is TRBJ2-7 and V is TRBV6-1; D call uncertain. The CDR3 runs 11 residues. Between the trimmed V and J ends, which lost 8 bases and 1 base, there was a span of 6 bases. Germline CDR1 and CDR2: MNHNS and SASEGT. CDR3 residues: CASGHSYEQYF. The DNA for the CDR3 is TGTGCCAGCGGGCATTCCTACGAGCAGTACTTC.

V gene TRBV19 combines with J gene TRBJ1-1; no clear D. Per germline, CDR1 LNHDA and CDR2 SQIVND (reference sequence). Trimming removed 5 bases from V and 1 base from J, with 8 bases in between. CDR3 length: 13 residues. The CDR3 coding sequence is TGTGCCAGTAGTGCTCAGGAGAACACTGAAGCTTTCTTT. It specifies CASSAQENTEAFF.

CDR3 region: CASSLNTQYF. CDR3 nucleotides: TGTGCCAGCAGTTTGAATACGCAGTATTTT. This chain links TRBV25-1 with TRBJ2-3, with D uncertain. The germline gives CDR1 MGHDK, CDR2 SYGVNS. The CDR3 is 10 amino acids. The V and J ends lost 5 bases and 7 bases respectively, with 4 bases between them.

As for this clone: In the same sample, other DNA sequences code for this CDR3. CDR3 amino acids: CASSVPPPNYGYTF. CDR3 coding DNA: TGTGCCAGCAGTGTGCCCCCTCCCAACTATGGCTACACCTTC. The chain uses TRBV6-1 and TRBJ1-2; D call uncertain. The V end was cut by 4 bases, the J end by 2 bases, with 11 bases between. Germline CDR1 and CDR2: MNHNS and SASEGT. This CDR3 contains 14 residues.

The rearrangement joins TRBV2 to TRBJ2-2; 7 bases are a match to TRBD2. The CDR3 contains 14 residues. The germline V gene has CDR1 SNHLY and CDR2 FYNNEI. With V trimmed by 6 bases and J by 3 bases, 4 bases remained unmatched. This chain's CDR3 is CASRDREDTGELFF. The CDR3, as DNA: TGTGCCAGCAGGGACCGGGAGGACACCGGGGAGCTGTTTTTT.

The chain links TRBV19 to TRBJ2-1; TRBD2 aligns across 10 bases. The ends lost 6 bases at V and 12 bases at J; junction bases unmatched: 14. Looked up from germline, CDR1 is LNHDA and CDR2 is SQIVND (reference sequence). This CDR3 is 15 amino acids long. CDR3 bases: TGTGCCAGTAGCGGTCTAGCGGGAGAGGGAGGGGGGCAGTTCTTC. This sequence encodes CASSGLAGEGGGQFF.

This sequence joins TRBV19 and TRBJ1-2, with 7 positions matching TRBD1. This CDR3 is built from 14 residues. The ends lost 5 bases at V and 3 bases at J; junction bases unmatched: 6. Per germline, CDR1 LNHDA and CDR2 SQIVND (reference sequence). The CDR3, as DNA: TGTGCCAGTAGTCGGAACAGGGGCTACTATGGCTACACCTTC. Its translation is CASSRNRGYYGYTF.

This clone was seen once. The rearrangement uses TRBV5-1 and TRBJ1-1; D perhaps matches TRBD1 (6 bases). Trimming shortened V by 0 bases and J by 0 bases, and 12 bases separated the two germline ends. The CDR3 runs to 16 residues. Germline V gives CDR1 SGHRS, CDR2 YFSETQ. The CDR3 DNA is TGCGCCAGCAGCTTGGCCCGGGGGCTAGTGAACACTGAAGCTTTCTTT. It encodes CASSLARGLVNTEAFF. The full variable domain, rest sourced from reference TRBV5-1 and TRBJ1-1, is KAGVTQTPRYLIKTRGQQVTLSCSPISGHRSVSWYQQTPGQGLQFLFEYFSETQRNKGNFPGRFSGRQFSNSRSEMNVSTLELGDSALYLCASSLARGLVNTEAFFGQGTRLTVV.

As concerns this clone: Distinct nucleotide sequences in the sample also encode this CDR3. The J gene is TRBJ2-5, the V gene TRBV5-1; D is tentatively TRBD1 or TRBD2 (6 bases each). The V gene's germline CDR1 is SGHRS and CDR2 YFSETQ. The ends were cut back, 0 bases at V and 5 bases at J, with 8 bases in the middle. The CDR3 is made up of 13 amino acids. CDR3 sequence: CASSLAGAETQYF. The DNA for the CDR3 is TGCGCCAGCAGCTTGGCGGGGGCTGAGACCCAGTACTTC.

The chain joins TRBV11-2 to TRBJ2-1, with 12 bases aligning to TRBD2. The ends lost 1 base at V and 9 bases at J; junction bases unmatched: 4. The CDR3 covers 15 residues. Germline CDR1 reads SGHAT; CDR2 reads FQNNGV. The CDR3 loop is CASSLASGGVSEQFF. CDR3 coding DNA: TGTGCCAGCAGCTTAGCTAGCGGGGGGGTTAGTGAGCAGTTCTTC.